Listed below are T cell receptor beta chains from one sample, sequenced in a study of blood T cell repertoires in COVID-19. Data came from immunoSEQ multiplex PCR; TCRdb stores just in-frame clones and leaves some out. This sample has 25,000 or so clones, with roughly 90% found just once. Sequences were obtained from peripheral blood. The receptors stem from an older man with acute or convalescent COVID-19. The CDR3 runs from the conserved cysteine through the conserved F or W. Each record gives: J gene, D gene, V gene, CDR3 length, clone size, CDR3 protein, CDR3 DNA. The D gene is left open where the match is weak. Not every row has a clone size; where given, it reads once, few, many or a size class.

TRBJ1-1 TRBD1 TRBV7-2 14 NA CASSTRDRSTEAFF TGTGCCAGCAGCACTCGGGACAGATCCACTGAAGCTTTCTTT
TRBJ2-1 TRBD2 TRBV28 16 medium-sized CASSSLSGSSYNEQFF TGTGCCAGCAGTTCTCTGAGCGGGAGTTCCTACAATGAGCAGTTCTTC
TRBJ2-7 TRBD1 TRBV27 15 once CASSLTGTGGGEQYF TGTGCCAGCAGTTTGACCGGGACAGGGGGCGGCGAGCAGTACTTC
TRBJ2-7 TRBD1 TRBV18 14 NA CASSLGQEWDEQYF TGTGCCAGCTCCCTCGGACAGGAGTGGGACGAGCAGTACTTC
TRBJ1-3 TRBD1 TRBV9 16 NA CASSAGQGFSGNTIYF TGTGCCAGCAGCGCCGGACAGGGCTTCTCTGGAAACACCATATATTTT
TRBJ2-5 TRBD2 TRBV18 14 NA CASSPGTIQETQYF TGTGCCAGCTCCCCCGGGACTATCCAAGAGACCCAGTACTTC
TRBJ1-2 NA TRBV6-2/TRBV6-3 14 NA CASSQFRGEYGYTF TGTGCCAGCAGCCAGTTCCGGGGGGAATATGGCTACACCTTC
TRBJ1-2 NA TRBV7-2 15 once CASSVNRVSNYGYTF TGTGCCAGCAGCGTTAACAGGGTTTCCAACTATGGCTACACCTTC
TRBJ1-5 NA TRBV28 16 NA CASSETAGSRDQPQHF TGTGCCAGCAGTGAGACAGCGGGCTCGAGAGATCAGCCCCAGCATTTT
TRBJ2-1 NA TRBV9 15 NA CASSVAQGSYNEQFF TGTGCCAGCAGCGTAGCGCAGGGCTCCTACAATGAGCAGTTCTTC
TRBJ1-1 NA TRBV7-2 14 NA CASSLAGRNTEAFF TGTGCCAGCAGCTTAGCCGGTAGGAACACTGAAGCTTTCTTT
TRBJ1-2 NA TRBV4-3 15 NA CASSNINPSDDGYTF TGCGCCAGCAGCAATATTAATCCCAGCGACGATGGCTACACCTTC
TRBJ2-3 TRBD2 TRBV13 16 NA CASSFIRGGSADTQYF TGTGCCAGCAGCTTTATTCGGGGGGGCAGCGCAGATACGCAGTATTTT
TRBJ1-5 NA TRBV7-2 16 NA CASSLAGTEINQPQHF TGTGCCAGCAGCTTAGCTGGGACTGAGATTAATCAGCCCCAGCATTTT
TRBJ2-2 NA TRBV4-3 13 NA CASSQVLTGELFF TGCGCCAGCAGCCAAGTTCTAACCGGGGAGCTGTTTTTT
TRBJ2-1 TRBD1 TRBV7-6 16 NA CASSLTGTGGHNEQFF TGTGCCAGCAGCTTAACTGGGACAGGGGGCCACAATGAGCAGTTCTTC
TRBJ2-5 TRBD2 TRBV6-5 13 NA CASSKRGWETQYF TGTGCCAGCAGTAAGCGGGGGTGGGAGACCCAGTACTTC